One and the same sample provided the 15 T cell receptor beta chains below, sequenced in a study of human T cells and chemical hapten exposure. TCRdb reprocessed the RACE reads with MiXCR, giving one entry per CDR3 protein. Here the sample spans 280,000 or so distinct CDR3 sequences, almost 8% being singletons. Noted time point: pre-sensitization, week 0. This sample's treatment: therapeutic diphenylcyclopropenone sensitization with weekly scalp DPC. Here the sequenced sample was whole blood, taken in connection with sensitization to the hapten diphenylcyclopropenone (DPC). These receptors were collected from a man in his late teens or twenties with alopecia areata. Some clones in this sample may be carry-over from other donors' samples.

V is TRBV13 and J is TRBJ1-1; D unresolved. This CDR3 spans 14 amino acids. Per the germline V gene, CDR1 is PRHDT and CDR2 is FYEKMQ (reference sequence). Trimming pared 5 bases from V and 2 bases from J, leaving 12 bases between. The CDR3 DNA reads TGTGCCAGCAGCCGTGGACGGCCCAACACTGAAGCTTTCTTT. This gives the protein CASSRGRPNTEAFF.

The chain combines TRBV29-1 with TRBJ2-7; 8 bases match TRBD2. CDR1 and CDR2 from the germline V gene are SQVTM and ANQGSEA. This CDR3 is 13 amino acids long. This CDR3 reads CNPGGILTYEQYV. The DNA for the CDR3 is TGCAACCCGGGGGGGATCCTAACCTACGAGCAGTACGTC.

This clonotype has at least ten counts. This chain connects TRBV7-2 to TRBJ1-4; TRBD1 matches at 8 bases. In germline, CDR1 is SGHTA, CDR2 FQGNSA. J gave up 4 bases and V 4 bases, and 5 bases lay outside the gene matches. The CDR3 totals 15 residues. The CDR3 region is CASSSGQGNNEKLFF. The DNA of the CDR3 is TGTGCCAGCAGCTCAGGACAGGGTAATAATGAAAAACTGTTTTTT.

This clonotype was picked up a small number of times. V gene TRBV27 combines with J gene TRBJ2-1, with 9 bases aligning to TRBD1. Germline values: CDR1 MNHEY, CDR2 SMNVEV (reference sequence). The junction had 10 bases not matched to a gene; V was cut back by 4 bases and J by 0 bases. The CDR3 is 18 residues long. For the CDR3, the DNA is TGTGCCAGCAGTTCTTCCGGGACAGGGCTCAGCTCCTACAATGAGCAGTTCTTC. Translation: CASSSSGTGLSSYNEQFF.

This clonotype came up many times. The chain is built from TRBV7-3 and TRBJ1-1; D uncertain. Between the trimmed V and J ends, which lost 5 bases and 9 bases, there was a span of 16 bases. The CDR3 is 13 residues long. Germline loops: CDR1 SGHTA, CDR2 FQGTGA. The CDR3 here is CASSPMDLQKAFF. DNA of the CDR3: TGTGCCAGCAGCCCCATGGACCTACAAAAAGCTTTCTTT. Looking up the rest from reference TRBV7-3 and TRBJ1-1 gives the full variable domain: GAGVSQTPSNKVTEKGKYVELRCDPISGHTALYWYRQSLGQGPEFLIYFQGTGAADDSGLPNDRFFAVRPEGSVSTLKIQRTERGDSAVYLCASSPMDLQKAFFGQGTRLTVV.

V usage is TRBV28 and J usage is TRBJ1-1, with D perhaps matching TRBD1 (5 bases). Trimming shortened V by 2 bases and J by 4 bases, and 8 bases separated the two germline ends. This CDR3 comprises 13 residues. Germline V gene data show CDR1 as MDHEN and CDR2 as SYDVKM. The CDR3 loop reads CASSLRGVTEAFF. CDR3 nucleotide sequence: TGTGCCAGCAGTTTAAGAGGGGTCACTGAAGCTTTCTTT.

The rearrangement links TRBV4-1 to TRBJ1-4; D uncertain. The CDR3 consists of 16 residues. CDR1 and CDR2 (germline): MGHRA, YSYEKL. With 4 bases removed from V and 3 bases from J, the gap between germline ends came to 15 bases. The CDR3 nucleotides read TGCGCCAGCAGCCCCATTGGGGAGGACCCTAATGAAAAACTGTTTTTT. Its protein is CASSPIGEDPNEKLFF.

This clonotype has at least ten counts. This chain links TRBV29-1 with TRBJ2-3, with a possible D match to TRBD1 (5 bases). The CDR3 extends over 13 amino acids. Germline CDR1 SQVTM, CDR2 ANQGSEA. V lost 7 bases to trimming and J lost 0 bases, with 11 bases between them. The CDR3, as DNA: TGCAGCGCGCTTTCAGGGAGCACAGATACGCAGTATTTT. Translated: CSALSGSTDTQYF.

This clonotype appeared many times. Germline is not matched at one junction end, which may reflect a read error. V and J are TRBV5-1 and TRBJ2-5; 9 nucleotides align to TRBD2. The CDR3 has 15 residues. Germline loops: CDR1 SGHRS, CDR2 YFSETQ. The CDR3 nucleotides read TGCGCCAGCAGCTTGCTAGCGGGGAGCCAAGAGACCCATTACTTC. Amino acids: CASSLLAGSQETHYF.

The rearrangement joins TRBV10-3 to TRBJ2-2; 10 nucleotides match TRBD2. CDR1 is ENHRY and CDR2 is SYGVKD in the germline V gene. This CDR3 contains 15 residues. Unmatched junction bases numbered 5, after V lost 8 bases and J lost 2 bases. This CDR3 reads CAIASGGANTGELFF. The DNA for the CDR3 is TGTGCCATCGCGAGCGGGGGGGCCAACACCGGGGAGCTGTTTTTT.

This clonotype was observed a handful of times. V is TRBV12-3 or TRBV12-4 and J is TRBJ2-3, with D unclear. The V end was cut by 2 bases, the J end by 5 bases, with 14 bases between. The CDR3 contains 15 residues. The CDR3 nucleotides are TGTGCCAGCAGTTTATGGGCCCAGTCTGGAGATACGCAGTATTTT. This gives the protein CASSLWAQSGDTQYF.

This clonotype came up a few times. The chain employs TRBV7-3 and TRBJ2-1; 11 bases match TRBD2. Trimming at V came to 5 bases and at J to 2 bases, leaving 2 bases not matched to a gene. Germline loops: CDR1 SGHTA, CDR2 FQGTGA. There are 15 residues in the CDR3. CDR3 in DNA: TGTGCCAGCAGCAAACTAGCGGGGGCCTACAATGAGCAGTTCTTC. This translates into CASSKLAGAYNEQFF.

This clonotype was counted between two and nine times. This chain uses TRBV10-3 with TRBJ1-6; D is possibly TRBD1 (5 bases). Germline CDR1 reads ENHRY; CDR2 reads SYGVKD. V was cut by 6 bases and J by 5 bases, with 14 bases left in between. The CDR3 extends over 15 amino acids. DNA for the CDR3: TGTGCCATCAGCCTGACGGAACAGGATAATTCACCCCTCCACTTT. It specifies CAISLTEQDNSPLHF.

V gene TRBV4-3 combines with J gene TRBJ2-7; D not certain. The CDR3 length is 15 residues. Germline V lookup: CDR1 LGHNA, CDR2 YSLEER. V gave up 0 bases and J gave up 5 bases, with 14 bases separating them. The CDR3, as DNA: TGCGCCAGCAGCCAAGATCTCGATGAAGGGAACGAGCAGTACGTC. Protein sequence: CASSQDLDEGNEQYV.

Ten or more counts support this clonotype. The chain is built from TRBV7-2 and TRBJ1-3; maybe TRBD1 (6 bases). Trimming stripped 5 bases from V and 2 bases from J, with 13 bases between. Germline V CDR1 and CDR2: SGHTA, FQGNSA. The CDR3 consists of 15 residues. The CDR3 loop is CASSPQGLTGNTIYF. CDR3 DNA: TGTGCCAGCAGCCCACAGGGTTTGACTGGAAACACCATATATTTT. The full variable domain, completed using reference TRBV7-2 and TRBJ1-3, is GAGVSQSPSNKVTEKGKDVELRCDPISGHTALYWYRQSLGQGLEFLIYFQGNSAPDKSGLPSDRFSAERTGGSVSTLTIQRTQQEDSAVYLCASSPQGLTGNTIYFGEGSWLTVV.